The present entry profiles one TCR beta chain with its context. Its matching antigen is unknown. Donors in the study were healthy people who gave bone marrow. The sample belongs to a study of cytomegalovirus exposure and HLA in healthy donors. Overall study findings and caveats: Some V segments, including TRBV6-2 and TRBV6-3, were excluded as indistinguishable. In a later analysis, V- and J-gene trimming of beta chains associated with a DCLRE1C missense variant, replicated independently.

PCR was performed using 60 Vbeta and 13 Jbeta primers. TCRdb's copy holds only in-frame clones and misses some; the assay was immunoSEQ multiplex PCR. The sample contains some 140,000 clones, roughly 71% of which appear only once. Per germline, CDR1 MNHEY and CDR2 SMNVEV (reference sequence). This CDR3 has 14 amino acids. Trimming shortened V by 6 bases and J by 2 bases, and 11 bases separated the two germline ends. The sample comprised PBMCs. The source is a woman aged 40 to 50 in good health and CMV-seronegative. The V gene is TRBV27, the J gene TRBJ1-3; perhaps TRBD1 as D (6 bases). CDR3 nucleotide sequence: TGTGCCAGCAGCACAGGGTCTACTGGAAACACCATATATTTT. Its translation: CASSTGSTGNTIYF.